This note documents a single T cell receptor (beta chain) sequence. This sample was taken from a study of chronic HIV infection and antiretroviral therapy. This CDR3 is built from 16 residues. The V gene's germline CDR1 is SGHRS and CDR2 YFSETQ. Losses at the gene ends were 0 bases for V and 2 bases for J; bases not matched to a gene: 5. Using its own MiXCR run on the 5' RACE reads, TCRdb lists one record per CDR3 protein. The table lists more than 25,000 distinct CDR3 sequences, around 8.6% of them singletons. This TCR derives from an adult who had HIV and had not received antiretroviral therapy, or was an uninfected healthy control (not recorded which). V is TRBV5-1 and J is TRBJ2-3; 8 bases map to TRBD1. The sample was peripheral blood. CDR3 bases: TGCGCCAGCAGCTTGGTTGGGACAGGATCCACAGATACGCAGTATTTT. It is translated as CASSLVGTGSTDTQYF.